This T cell receptor (beta chain) was sequenced during a study of blood T cells in healthy people across ages. Study-level points and caveats: The percentage of naive T cells correlated strongly with TCR beta diversity. Observed TCR beta diversity per million T cells went down as age went up. This fall followed a roughly linear course with age.

Donors gave roughly 10 milliliters of peripheral blood apiece. Primers used in a second PCR of about 6 to 11 cycles were a sample-barcoded 5' primer and a J-beta primer mix. Each CDR3 protein gets one entry after TCRdb re-called the 5' RACE reads with MiXCR. The sample comprises more than 650,000 distinct CDR3 sequences, approximately 21% of which are singletons, and roughly 22% rests with the top ten. This clonotype came up once. Antigen: not known. A single base separates this from a much larger clone, so it may be a read error. This receptor was taken from a man in his 70s in good health. Sequencing used blood.

The CDR3 DNA sequence: TGTGCCAGCAGCTTGCCCACGGTGACCCCGTTCTTC. This encodes CASSLPTVTPFF. The chain joins TRBV5-6 to TRBJ2-7; D uncertain. Germline V gene data show CDR1 as SGHDT and CDR2 as YYEEEE. The CDR3 loop spans 12 amino acids.